The 21 T cell receptor beta chains reported below all come from one sample, sequenced in a study of OX40 agonist ivuxolimab in advanced cancers. Sequenced by immunoSEQ multiplex PCR; TCRdb stores in-frame clones only, minus some. The sample contains some 44,000 clones, approximately 80% of which appear only once. The sequencing here drew on CD4+ or CD8+ T cells sorted from blood, taken in a trial of the OX40 agonist ivuxolimab. These receptors all stem from an adult with an advanced solid tumor such as melanoma, head and neck, liver or kidney cancer.

The chain joins TRBV7-2 to TRBJ1-1, with 8 bases fitting TRBD1. The CDR3 runs 16 residues. The ends lost 1 base at V and 0 bases at J; junction bases unmatched: 4. Per the germline V gene, CDR1 is SGHTA and CDR2 is FQGNSA. The CDR3: CASSLVMGQVNTEAFF. Written as DNA, the CDR3 is TGTGCCAGCAGCTTAGTTATGGGACAGGTGAACACTGAAGCTTTCTTT.

This clone appeared a few times. V usage is TRBV7-8 and J usage is TRBJ2-1; TRBD2 matches at 7 bases. This CDR3 comprises 16 residues. The ends lost 2 bases at V and 4 bases at J; junction bases unmatched: 8. Germline V gives CDR1 SGHVS, CDR2 FQNEAQ. The CDR3, as DNA: TGTGCCAGCAGCTTATTTGCGGGAGTGGTGTACAATGAGCAGTTCTTC. As protein: CASSLFAGVVYNEQFF.

The chain is built from TRBV15 and TRBJ1-6; 9 positions match TRBD1. This CDR3 comprises 15 residues. Germline CDR1 is LNHNV and CDR2 is YYDKDF (reference sequence). After removal of 1 base from V and 9 bases from J, the junction contained 4 bases not matched to a gene. The CDR3 coding sequence is TGTGCCACCAGCAGAGCCGGGACAGGGTCTTCACCCCTCCACTTT. It is translated as CATSRAGTGSSPLHF.

The chain carries TRBV11-2 and TRBJ2-6; tentatively, D is TRBD1 (6 bases). The CDR3 extends over 18 amino acids. Germline V gene sequence: CDR1 SGHAT, CDR2 FQNNGV. V was trimmed by 8 bases and J by 5 bases, leaving 25 bases between them. The CDR3: CASANNLTGPLRANVLTF. CDR3 sequence (DNA): TGTGCCAGCGCGAATAACCTCACAGGGCCGCTCCGGGCCAACGTCCTGACTTTC.

V and J are TRBV7-9 and TRBJ1-1; D gene unclear. V was trimmed by 5 bases and J by 1 base, leaving 11 bases between them. CDR3 length: 14 residues. Germline V gives CDR1 SEHNR, CDR2 FQNEAQ (reference sequence). CDR3 sequence: CASSRSDGNTEAFF. DNA for the CDR3: TGTGCCAGCAGCCGTTCGGACGGGAACACTGAAGCTTTCTTT.

This clone was detected only a few times. The chain links TRBV5-1 to TRBJ2-5; 9 nucleotides match TRBD2. J was trimmed by 1 base and V by 3 bases; bases with no gene match: 7. This CDR3 has 16 amino acids. Germline assignment: CDR1 SGHRS and CDR2 YFSETQ. The CDR3 nucleotides read TGCGCCAGCAGCTGGGGTAGCGGGAGTGGCCAAGAGACCCAGTACTTC. Translated: CASSWGSGSGQETQYF.

The rearrangement links TRBV4-1 to TRBJ2-4; D unresolved. V gave up 2 bases and J gave up 5 bases, with 7 bases separating them. Germline assignment: CDR1 MGHRA and CDR2 YSYEKL. This CDR3 has 13 residues. The CDR3 DNA is TGCGCCAGCAGCCAAAGCCTCGAAAACATTCAGTACTTC. It specifies CASSQSLENIQYF.

This clone was observed a single time. The rearrangement links TRBV28 to TRBJ2-4, with 7 bases identical to TRBD1. J lost 10 bases, V lost 4 bases, and 10 bases had no gene match. Germline V gene lookup returns CDR1 MDHEN and CDR2 SYDVKM. The length of the CDR3 is 14 residues. Here the CDR3 DNA reads TGTGCCAGCAGTTCTCTCCGGGACAGCGGAATTCAGTACTTC. Protein sequence: CASSSLRDSGIQYF.

The chain links TRBV29-1 to TRBJ1-1, with TRBD1 as a possible D gene (6 bases). Germline values: CDR1 SQVTM, CDR2 ANQGSEA. Trimming cost V 6 bases and J 5 bases, with 13 bases left between them. This CDR3 has 12 amino acids. As DNA, the CDR3 is TGCAGCGTCGCCTCAGGGGCTACTGAAGCTTTCTTT. Translation gives CSVASGATEAFF. Combining the CDR3 with reference TRBV29-1 and TRBJ1-1 gives the whole variable domain SAVISQKPSRDICQRGTSLTIQCQVDSQVTMMFWYRQQPGQSLTLIATANQGSEATYESGFVIDKFPISRPNLTFSTLTVSNMSPEDSSIYLCSVASGATEAFFGQGTRLTVV.

V and J are TRBV27 and TRBJ1-5, with 8 bases that match TRBD1. Germline V gives CDR1 MNHEY, CDR2 SMNVEV (reference sequence). V dropped 4 bases and J dropped 1; count of bases not matched to a gene: 3. This CDR3 spans 15 amino acids. CDR3 loop: CASSSRTGSNQPQHF. In nucleotides, the CDR3 is TGTGCCAGCAGTTCGCGGACAGGGAGCAATCAGCCCCAGCATTTT.

V gene TRBV19 combines with J gene TRBJ1-2; D unclear. With 5 bases removed from V and 6 bases from J, the gap between germline ends came to 7 bases. Germline loops: CDR1 LNHDA, CDR2 SQIVND (reference sequence). This CDR3 comprises 11 residues. The CDR3 sequence is CASSARDGYTF. Here the CDR3 DNA reads TGTGCCAGTAGTGCTAGAGATGGCTACACCTTC.

This chain connects TRBV5-1 to TRBJ2-5; TRBD2 might be the D (6 bases). V was pared by 2 bases and J by 5 bases, with 19 bases between. This CDR3 spans 16 amino acids. Germline V gene data show CDR1 as SGHRS and CDR2 as YFSETQ. The DNA of the CDR3 is TGCGCCAGCAGCTTCCAAACGGGGAGGCGAAGGGAGACCCAGTACTTC. It translates to CASSFQTGRRRETQYF.

J is TRBJ1-1 and V is TRBV6-1, with D tentatively TRBD1 (6 bases). Deletions cut 0 bases from V and 4 bases from J, with 21 bases between. The germline V gene encodes CDR1 MNHNS and CDR2 SASEGT. The CDR3 covers 18 residues. The CDR3: CASSEAGGAASTSTEAFF. The CDR3 nucleotides read TGTGCCAGCAGTGAAGCGGGGGGGGCCGCATCAACGAGCACTGAAGCTTTCTTT.

This chain joins TRBV9 and TRBJ2-1; no reliable D call. The CDR3 covers 12 residues. Trimming took 0 bases from V and 8 from J, leaving 6 bases between them. Germline V CDR1 and CDR2: SGDLS, YYNGEE. CDR3 nucleotides: TGTGCCAGCAGCGTAGGTCCCGATGAGCAGTTCTTC. Protein product: CASSVGPDEQFF.

The V call is TRBV19, the J call TRBJ2-7; D tentatively reads TRBD1 or TRBD2 (5 bases each). This CDR3 comprises 14 residues. In germline, CDR1 is LNHDA, CDR2 SQIVND (reference sequence). V lost 5 bases and J lost 0, with 11 bases in between. The CDR3 spells CASSRGRNSYEQYF. CDR3 nucleotide sequence: TGTGCCAGTAGTCGGGGCAGAAACTCCTACGAGCAGTACTTC.

The rearrangement uses TRBV19 and TRBJ1-5; a possible D gene is TRBD1 (5 bases). The germline gives CDR1 LNHDA, CDR2 SQIVND (reference sequence). CDR3 size: 16 residues. Trimming removed 5 bases from V and 0 bases from J, with 14 bases in between. CDR3 DNA sequence: TGTGCCAGTAGTGGACCCGGGGCCGGTAGCAATCAGCCCCAGCATTTT. Its protein product is CASSGPGAGSNQPQHF.

This chain connects TRBV9 to TRBJ2-3; weak D call: TRBD2 (5 bases). The germline gives CDR1 SGDLS, CDR2 YYNGEE. V shed 1 base and J shed 3 bases, with 12 bases lying between them. This CDR3 is built from 15 residues. The CDR3 sequence is CASSVLSSETDTQYF. In DNA form, the CDR3 reads TGTGCCAGCAGCGTATTGAGTAGCGAAACAGATACGCAGTATTTT.

The chain joins TRBV28 to TRBJ2-5; 7 bases are shared with TRBD2. This CDR3 is 15 amino acids long. Germline trimming cut 3 bases from V and 0 bases from J; bases unmatched to any gene: 4. The germline V gene has CDR1 MDHEN and CDR2 SYDVKM. The chain's CDR3 is CASSLGLRNQETQYF. CDR3 DNA: TGTGCCAGCAGTTTGGGACTACGTAACCAAGAGACCCAGTACTTC.

This rearrangement joins TRBV19 to TRBJ1-1, with D hard to call. The CDR3 is 15 amino acids. CDR1 is LNHDA, CDR2 SQIVND, per germline (reference sequence). V was trimmed by 3 bases and J by 1 base, leaving 12 bases between them. The CDR3 region is CASSIMRNRNTEAFF. The CDR3 bases are TGTGCCAGTAGTATTATGAGAAACCGGAACACTGAAGCTTTCTTT.

The chain employs TRBV2 and TRBJ1-2; D unclear. V was shortened by 2 bases and J by 4 bases, with 17 bases between the two germline ends. The germline V gene has CDR1 SNHLY and CDR2 FYNNEI. The CDR3 extends over 16 amino acids. The CDR3 sequence is CASSEYGPRSGYGYTF. CDR3 bases: TGTGCCAGCAGTGAATACGGACCCCGATCGGGCTATGGCTACACCTTC.

V gene TRBV19 combines with J gene TRBJ1-2; tentative D call: TRBD1 (5 bases). The germline V and J ends were trimmed by 6 bases and 6 bases, with 14 bases remaining between them. This CDR3 has 13 residues. The V gene's germline CDR1 is LNHDA and CDR2 SQIVND (reference sequence). The CDR3 reads CASSPQDRDGYTF. Written as DNA, the CDR3 is TGTGCCAGTAGCCCACAGGATCGAGATGGCTACACCTTC.